This record looks at one T cell receptor beta chain sequence and its context. These data originate in a study of shared clonotypes between healthy human individuals. Across the whole study: The study used three CD4 naive, three CD4 memory, two CD8 naive and one CD8 memory plate per donor.

The assay was immunoSEQ multiplex PCR, and TCRdb's table has in-frame clones only and misses some. The table has roughly 2.5 million clones, around 94% seen once. The germline CDR1 and CDR2 sequences are MRHNA and SNTAGT. Trimming removed 7 bases from V and 4 bases from J; junction bases left unmatched: 8. This CDR3 contains 15 residues. Material: naive CD4+ T cells sorted from blood. The subset is: CD45RA+ positively selected. The sequence was obtained from a man between 18 and 29 years old in good health. The V call is TRBV6-4, the J call TRBJ2-2; 8 bases fit TRBD2. Written as DNA, the CDR3 is TGTGCCAGCACCGTAACGGCGGGAGGCACCGGGGAGCTGTTTTTT. This encodes CASTVTAGGTGELFF.